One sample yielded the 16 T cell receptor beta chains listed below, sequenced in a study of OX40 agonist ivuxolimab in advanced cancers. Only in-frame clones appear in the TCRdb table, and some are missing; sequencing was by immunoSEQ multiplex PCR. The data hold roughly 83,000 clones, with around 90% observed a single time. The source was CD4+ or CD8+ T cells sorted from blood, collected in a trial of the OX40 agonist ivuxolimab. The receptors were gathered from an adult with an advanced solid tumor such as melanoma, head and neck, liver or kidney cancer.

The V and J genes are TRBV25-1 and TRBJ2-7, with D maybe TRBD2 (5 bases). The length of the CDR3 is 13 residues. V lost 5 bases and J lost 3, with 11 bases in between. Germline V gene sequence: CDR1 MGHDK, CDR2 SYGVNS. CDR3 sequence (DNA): TGTGCCAGCAGTTATCCCGGGAACTACGAGCAGTACTTC. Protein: CASSYPGNYEQYF.

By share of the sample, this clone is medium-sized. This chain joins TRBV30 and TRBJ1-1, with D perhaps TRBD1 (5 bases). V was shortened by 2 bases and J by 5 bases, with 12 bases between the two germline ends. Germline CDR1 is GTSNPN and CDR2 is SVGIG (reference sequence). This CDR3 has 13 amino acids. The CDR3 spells CAWSLGRETEAFF. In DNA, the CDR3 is TGTGCCTGGAGTTTGGGCAGGGAAACTGAAGCTTTCTTT.

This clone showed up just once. This CDR3 is CASSYYYLYPGTAFNEQFF. For the CDR3, the DNA is TGTGCCAGCAGTTACTATTACCTCTACCCCGGGACAGCCTTCAATGAGCAGTTCTTC. The chain carries TRBV6-7 and TRBJ2-1; 7 nucleotides match TRBD1. TRBV6-7 is reported as an ORF; its role is uncertain. This CDR3 region has 19 residues. V shed 1 base, J shed 6 bases, and the junction held 18 bases outside the gene matches.

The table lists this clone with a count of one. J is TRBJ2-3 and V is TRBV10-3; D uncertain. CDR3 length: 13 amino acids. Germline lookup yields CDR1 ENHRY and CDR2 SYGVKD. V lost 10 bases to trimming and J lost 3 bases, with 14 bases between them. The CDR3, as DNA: TGTGCCACCCGGGCCCCGTCGACAGATACGCAGTATTTT. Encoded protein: CATRAPSTDTQYF.

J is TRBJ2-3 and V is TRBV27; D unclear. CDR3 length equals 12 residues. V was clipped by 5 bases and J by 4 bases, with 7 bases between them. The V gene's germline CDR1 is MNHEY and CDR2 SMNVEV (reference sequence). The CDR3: CASSPRPDTQYF. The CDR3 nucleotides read TGTGCCAGCAGTCCTCGTCCAGATACGCAGTATTTT.

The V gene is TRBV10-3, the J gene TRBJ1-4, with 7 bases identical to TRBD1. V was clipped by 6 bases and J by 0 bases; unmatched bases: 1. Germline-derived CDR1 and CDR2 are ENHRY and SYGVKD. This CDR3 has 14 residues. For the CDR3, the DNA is TGTGCCATCAGACAGGGGTCAACTAATGAAAAACTGTTTTTT. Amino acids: CAIRQGSTNEKLFF.

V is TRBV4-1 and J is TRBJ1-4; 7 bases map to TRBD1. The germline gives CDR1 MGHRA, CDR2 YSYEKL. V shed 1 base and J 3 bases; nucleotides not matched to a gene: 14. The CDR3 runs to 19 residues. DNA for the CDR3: TGCGCCAGCAGCCAAGCCGCCGGCAGGGGGGCGAGGTCTAATGAAAAACTGTTTTTT. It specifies CASSQAAGRGARSNEKLFF.

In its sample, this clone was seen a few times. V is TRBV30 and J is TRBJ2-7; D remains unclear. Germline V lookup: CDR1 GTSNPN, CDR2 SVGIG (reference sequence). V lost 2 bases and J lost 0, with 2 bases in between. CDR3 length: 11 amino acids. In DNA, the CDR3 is TGTGCCTGGAGTACCTCCTACGAGCAGTACTTC. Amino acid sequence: CAWSTSYEQYF.

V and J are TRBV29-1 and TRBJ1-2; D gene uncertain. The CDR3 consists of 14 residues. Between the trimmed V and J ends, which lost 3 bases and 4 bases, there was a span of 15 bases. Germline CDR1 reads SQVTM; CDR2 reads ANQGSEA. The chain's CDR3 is CSVDEGLSAYGYTF. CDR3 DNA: TGCAGCGTTGATGAAGGCCTTAGCGCCTATGGCTACACCTTC.

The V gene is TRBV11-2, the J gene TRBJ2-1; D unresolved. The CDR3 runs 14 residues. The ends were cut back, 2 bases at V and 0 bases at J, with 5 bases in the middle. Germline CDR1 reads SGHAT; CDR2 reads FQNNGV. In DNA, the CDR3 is TGTGCCAGCAGCTTACCAAACTCCTACAATGAGCAGTTCTTC. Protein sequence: CASSLPNSYNEQFF.

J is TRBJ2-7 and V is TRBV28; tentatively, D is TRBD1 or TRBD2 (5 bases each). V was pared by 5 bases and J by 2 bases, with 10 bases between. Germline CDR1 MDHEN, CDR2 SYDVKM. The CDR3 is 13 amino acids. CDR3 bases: TGTGCCAGCAGTGAGCCGGGACCCTACGAGCAGTACGTC. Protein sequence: CASSEPGPYEQYV.

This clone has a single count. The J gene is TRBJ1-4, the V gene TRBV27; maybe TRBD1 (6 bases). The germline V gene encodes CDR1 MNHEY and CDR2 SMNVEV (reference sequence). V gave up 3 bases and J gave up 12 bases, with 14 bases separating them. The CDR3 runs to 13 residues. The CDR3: CASSFSAGVELFF. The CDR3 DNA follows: TGTGCCAGCAGTTTTTCGGCAGGGGTTGAACTGTTTTTT.

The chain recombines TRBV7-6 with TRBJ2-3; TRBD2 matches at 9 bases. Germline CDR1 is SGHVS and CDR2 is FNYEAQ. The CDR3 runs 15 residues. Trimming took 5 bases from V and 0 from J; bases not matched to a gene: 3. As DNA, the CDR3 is TGTGCCAGCAGCCTTAGCGGGGGAAGCACAGATACGCAGTATTTT. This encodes CASSLSGGSTDTQYF.

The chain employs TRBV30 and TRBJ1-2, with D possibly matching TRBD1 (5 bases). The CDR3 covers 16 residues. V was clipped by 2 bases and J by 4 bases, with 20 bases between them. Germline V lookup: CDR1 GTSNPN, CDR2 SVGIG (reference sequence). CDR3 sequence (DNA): TGTGCCTGGAGTCAAAGGGGTTGGCTGGTCGGCTATGGCTACACCTTC. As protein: CAWSQRGWLVGYGYTF.

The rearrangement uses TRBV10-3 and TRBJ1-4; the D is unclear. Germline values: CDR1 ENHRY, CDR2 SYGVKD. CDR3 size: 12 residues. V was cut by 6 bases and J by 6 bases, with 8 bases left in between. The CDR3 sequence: CAIRDVYEKLFF. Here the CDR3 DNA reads TGTGCCATCAGGGATGTTTATGAAAAACTGTTTTTT.

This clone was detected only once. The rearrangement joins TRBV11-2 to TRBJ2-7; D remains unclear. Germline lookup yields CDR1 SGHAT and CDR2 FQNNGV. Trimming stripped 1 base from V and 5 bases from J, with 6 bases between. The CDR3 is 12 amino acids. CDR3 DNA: TGTGCCAGCAGCTTAGGTCTCCACGAGCAGTACGTC. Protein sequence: CASSLGLHEQYV.